This T cell receptor beta chain came from a study of T cell responses to AZD1222 COVID-19 vaccine. Concerning this clone itself: The antigen is not known. This likely comes from a read error, as the CDR3 has no conserved phenylalanine or tryptophan at its end. The DNA is left out, because the CDR3 cannot be placed on it with certainty; the CDR3 is given as TCRdb lists it.

Study-wide findings and caveats: Reportedly, nearly half of unique spike TCRs recognized epitopes outside B.1.351/B.1.1.7 mutations. Just a handful of AZD1222 recipients were seropositive at baseline.

The CDR3 spans 11 residues, counting both ends. Clones were sequenced by immunoSEQ multiplex PCR, and TCRdb holds only the in-frame ones, with some missing. The table lists about 130,000 clones, more than 80% of them singletons. The source material was peripheral blood, sampled on day 0 of AZD1222 vaccination. The source of this sequence is an adult in good health. This rearrangement joins TRBV12-3 or TRBV12-4 to TRBJ1-2; the listed D gene, TRBD1, was not tested against the DNA. The CDR3 region is CASRVVGTAEI.